The subject of this entry is one T cell receptor beta chain. It has no known antigen specificity. No quality values exist for individual bases; no much larger clone is one base distant. The source of the sample is a study of metastatic and nonmetastatic thyroid tumors (dated by TCRdb to the early 2020s). Background on the whole study: The researchers compared repertoires between peripheral blood samples and tumor or nodule tissue samples from patients with malignant or benign thyroid disease.

What the work shows at the level of the full study, not this receptor alone: In both blood and tumor samples, malignant tumors were reported to have significantly higher TCR beta diversity than benign nodules.

No patient had received any treatment before thyroid surgery. The study retrospectively analysed patient clinical samples collected from 2012 to 2018 using T-cell receptor beta sequencing. The protocol used for the library was PCR. TCRdb records Illumina HiSeq 4000 as the sequencer. The TCR beta-chain CDR3 region of each patient was profiled by high-throughput sequencing. In the source study's methods: CDR3 differences across clinicopathological groups were used to build a classifier for discriminating distant-metastatic papillary thyroid cancer patients. The Shannon index was used to measure repertoire diversity, and the Morisita-Horn index was used to measure how similar tumor and blood repertoires were. TCRdb reran the public reads through fastp at Q25 and MiXCR, keeping productive beta chains. TCRdb's processing, not the authors', yielded these V and J calls. The sample profile shows about 15,000 clones; under 35% of them were found once. In total, the top ten clones hold about 11% of the sample.

CDR3 length: 15 amino acids, cysteine to phenylalanine. The read is trimmed to its CDR3 DNA, 45 bases read in frame from base 1. A distance of 12 bases separates the germline ends of V and J, which lose 5 bases and 1 base respectively. CDR1 and CDR2, per the germline V gene (reference sequence), are SEHNR and FQNEAQ. The sequence came from a female donor with papillary thyroid cancer or a benign thyroid nodule (not recorded which). Some clones in this sample may be carry-over from other donors' samples. The material sequenced was blood. The chain is encoded by TRBV7-9 joined to TRBJ1-3; the D gene is perhaps TRBD1, on 5 matching bases. CDR3 reads: CASSPPWGSGNTIYF. The nucleotide sequence is given as TGTGCCAGCAGCCCCCCATGGGGGTCTGGAAACACCATATATTTT.